The rows below give T cell receptor beta chains drawn from one sample of a study of T cell repertoires in ileal Crohn's disease. Sequencing was performed with immunoSEQ multiplex PCR; in TCRdb, only in-frame clones are kept and a portion is missing. This table has about 14,000 clones, about two thirds appearing once. The specimen sequenced was ileal tissue. These receptors came from an adult with Crohn's disease. The CDR3 runs from the conserved cysteine through the conserved F or W. A D gene is named only where the DNA matches it firmly. A clone size is listed for some rows: how often the clone was seen (once, few, many), or a class if it is expanded.

>TRBV27|.|.|TRBJ2-1
TGTGCCAGCAGCCCGCCTGGGGGGGCCGTCCAAAAGCAGTTCTTC
CASSPPGGAVQKQFF
>TRBV18|TRBD1|few|TRBJ2-6
TGTGCCAGCTCGCGGGACAGGGGGCAGTTTGGGGCCAACGTCCTGACTTTC
CASSRDRGQFGANVLTF
>TRBV5-4|TRBD2|.|TRBJ2-1
TGTGCCAGCAGACGGACTAGCGGGGGGGCCCTAATACCGAATGAGCAGTTCTTC
CASRRTSGGALIPNEQFF
>TRBV18|TRBD1|medium-sized|TRBJ2-7
TGTGCCAGCTCTTCACAGGGGTACGAGCAGTACTTC
CASSSQGYEQYF
>TRBV4-1|.|.|TRBJ2-7
TGCGCCAGCAGCCAAGACAGGCGGATGACCCTTGCCGAGCAGTACTTC
CASSQDRRMTLAEQYF
>TRBV4-1|.|.|TRBJ1-4
TGCGCCAGCAGCCCGGTTCCTACTAATGAAAAACTGTTTTTT
CASSPVPTNEKLFF
>TRBV28|.|.|TRBJ1-5
TGTGCCAGCAGCCTTCCAGGTCACAGGGATCCTCAGCCCCAGCATTTT
CASSLPGHRDPQPQHF
>TRBV11-2|TRBD2|.|TRBJ2-7
TGTGCCAGCAGCTATGGACTAGCGAGGAACGAGCAGTACTTC
CASSYGLARNEQYF
>TRBV7-3|TRBD2|once|TRBJ2-2
TGTGCCAGCAGCCGAATAGCGGGGGGCAACACCGGGGAGCTGTTTTTT
CASSRIAGGNTGELFF
>TRBV6-1|TRBD1|.|TRBJ1-1
TGTGCCAGCAGGGAGACAGGGAGGGCATTCTTT
CASRETGRAFF
>TRBV6-9|TRBD1|.|TRBJ2-2
TGTGCCAGCAGTAACGGACCCGGGACAGGGAAGTCCGGGGAGCTGTTTTTT
CASSNGPGTGKSGELFF
>TRBV30|TRBD1|few|TRBJ2-7
TGTGCCTGGAGTAGGGGACAGGGAGTGTACGAGCAGTACTTC
CAWSRGQGVYEQYF
>TRBV5-1|.|.|TRBJ1-4
TGCGCCAGCAGCTTGGGGGCCGGGCCCGGGGAAAAACTGTTTTTT
CASSLGAGPGEKLFF
>TRBV28|TRBD1|.|TRBJ2-3
TGTGCCAGCTACCGGACAGGGGGCGGGGATACGCAGTATTTT
CASYRTGGGDTQYF
>TRBV28|TRBD1|.|TRBJ1-5
TGTGCCAGCAGTCCACCGCCAGGGGGGGGCAATCAGCCCCAGCATTTT
CASSPPPGGGNQPQHF
>TRBV7-3|TRBD1|.|TRBJ1-2
TGTGCCAGCAGCTTTACCTATACAGGGGCTAACTATGGCTACACCTTC
CASSFTYTGANYGYTF
>TRBV5-5|TRBD1|.|TRBJ1-1
TGTGCCAGCAGCTTAGGACAGGGGCGGGACACTGAAGCTTTCTTT
CASSLGQGRDTEAFF
>TRBV29-1|.|.|TRBJ1-4
TGCAGCGTTGAAGGGGGTGTTTTTGAAAAACTGTTTTTT
CSVEGGVFEKLFF
>TRBV10-3|TRBD1|.|TRBJ2-1
TGTGCCATCAGCACGGGACAGAACAATGAGCAGTTCTTC
CAISTGQNNEQFF
>TRBV5-7|.|.|TRBJ1-1
TGTGCCAGCAGCTTGGTCACTGAAGCTTTCTTT
CASSLVTEAFF
>TRBV28|TRBD1|few|TRBJ1-3
TGTGCCAGCAGCTGGGGACAGGGGTTGAGCTCTGGAAACACCATATATTTT
CASSWGQGLSSGNTIYF
>TRBV19|TRBD1|.|TRBJ2-3
TGTGCCAGTAATCAACCGGGACAGGGGATCACAGATACGCAGTATTTT
CASNQPGQGITDTQYF
>TRBV6-5|.|.|TRBJ1-3
TGTGCCAGCAGCTACACCTCAGGGACCGGACACACCATATATTTT
CASSYTSGTGHTIYF
>TRBV13|TRBD1|.|TRBJ1-6
TGTGCCAGCAGCCCAGCGGCGCAGGGGGCTGATAATTCACCCCTCCACTTT
CASSPAAQGADNSPLHF
>TRBV7-6|.|.|TRBJ1-6
TGTGCCAGCAGCTTGGGGACCGGAGGCGATTCACCCCTCCACTTT
CASSLGTGGDSPLHF
>TRBV27|.|.|TRBJ1-4
TGTGCCAGCAGTCCCCGGGCCAGGCCAGGGGAAAAACTGTTTTTT
CASSPRARPGEKLFF
>TRBV11-2|TRBD1|once|TRBJ2-1
TGTGCCAGCAGCTTAGTCACGGGACAGGGGATCAATGAGCAGTTCTTC
CASSLVTGQGINEQFF
>TRBV5-1|.|.|TRBJ2-5
TGCGCCAGCAGCTTGGAACAGCTACAAGAGACCCAGTACTTC
CASSLEQLQETQYF
>TRBV11-2|.|.|TRBJ1-2
TGTGCCAGCAGCCTAACCCCGGGACAACCCAATGATGGCTACACCTTC
CASSLTPGQPNDGYTF
>TRBV9|TRBD1|.|TRBJ1-2
TGTGCCAGCAGCGTTGGACAGGGGGCGTCGGTTAACTATGGCTACACCTTC
CASSVGQGASVNYGYTF
>TRBV6-5|.|few|TRBJ2-7
TGTGCCAGCGGACTACAGAGTACCTACGGCGAGCAGTACTTC
CASGLQSTYGEQYF
>TRBV5-5|.|medium-sized|TRBJ1-1
TGTGCCAGCAGCTTGGAGCGCCACTTGAACACTGAAGCTTTCTTT
CASSLERHLNTEAFF